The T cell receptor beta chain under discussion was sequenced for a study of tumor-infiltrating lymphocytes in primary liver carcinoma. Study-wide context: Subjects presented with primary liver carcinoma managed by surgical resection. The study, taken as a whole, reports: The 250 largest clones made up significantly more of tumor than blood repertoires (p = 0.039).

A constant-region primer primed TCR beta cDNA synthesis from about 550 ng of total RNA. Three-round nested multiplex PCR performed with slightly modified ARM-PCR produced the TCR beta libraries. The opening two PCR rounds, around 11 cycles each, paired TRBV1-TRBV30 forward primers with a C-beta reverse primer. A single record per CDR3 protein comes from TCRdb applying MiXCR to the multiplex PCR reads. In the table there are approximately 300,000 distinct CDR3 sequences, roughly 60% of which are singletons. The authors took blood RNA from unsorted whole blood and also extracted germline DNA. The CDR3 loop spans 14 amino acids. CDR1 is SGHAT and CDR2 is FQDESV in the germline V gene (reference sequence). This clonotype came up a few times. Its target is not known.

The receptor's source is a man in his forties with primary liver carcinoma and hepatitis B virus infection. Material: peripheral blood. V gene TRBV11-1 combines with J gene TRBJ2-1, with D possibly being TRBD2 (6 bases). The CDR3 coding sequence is TGTGCTAACAGCGTCCGACTAGTCTACAATGAGCAGTTCTTC. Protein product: CANSVRLVYNEQFF.